What follows is one TCR beta chain and its context. There are 16 residues in the CDR3. V lost 4 bases, J lost 5 bases, and 14 bases stayed unmatched. The germline gives CDR1 SGHRS, CDR2 YFSETQ. This sample was taken from a study of blood T cell repertoires in COVID-19. Looking at the study overall: Spain, Italy and the United States supplied samples that represented acute and convalescent COVID-19. PBMCs, B-cell-depleted T cells, or T cells were the source of the cDNA or gDNA that made up the material.

How the authors handled the data: Amplification of reference gene primers provided the estimated nucleated cell counts. Clones were sequenced by immunoSEQ multiplex PCR, and TCRdb holds only the in-frame ones, with some missing. That table gives V, J and clone size, and the DNA gave D and trimming. The sample has over 100,000 clones, approximately 80% seen once; the top ten hold less than 8%. The source material was peripheral blood. The chain joins TRBV5-1 to TRBJ2-5; TRBD1 matches 7 bases. This clonotype was sampled from a woman of 80 years or more with active or convalescent COVID-19. Here the CDR3 DNA reads TGCGCCAGCAGCCTAGGAGGCCAGGGGGTTGTGGAGACCCAGTACTTC. It codes for CASSLGGQGVVETQYF.